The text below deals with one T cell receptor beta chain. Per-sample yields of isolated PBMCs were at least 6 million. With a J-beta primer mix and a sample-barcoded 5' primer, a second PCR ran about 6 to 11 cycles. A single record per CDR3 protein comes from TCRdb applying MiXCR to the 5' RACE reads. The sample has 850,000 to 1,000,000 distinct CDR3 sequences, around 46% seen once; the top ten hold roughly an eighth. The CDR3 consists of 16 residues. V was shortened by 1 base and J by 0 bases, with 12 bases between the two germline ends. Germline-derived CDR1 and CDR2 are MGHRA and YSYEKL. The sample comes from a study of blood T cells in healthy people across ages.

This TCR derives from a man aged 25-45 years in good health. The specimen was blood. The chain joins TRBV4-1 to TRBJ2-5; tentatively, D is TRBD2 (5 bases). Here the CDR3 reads CASSQVFSGYQETQYF. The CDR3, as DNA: TGCGCCAGCAGCCAAGTCTTTTCGGGGTACCAAGAGACCCAGTACTTC.